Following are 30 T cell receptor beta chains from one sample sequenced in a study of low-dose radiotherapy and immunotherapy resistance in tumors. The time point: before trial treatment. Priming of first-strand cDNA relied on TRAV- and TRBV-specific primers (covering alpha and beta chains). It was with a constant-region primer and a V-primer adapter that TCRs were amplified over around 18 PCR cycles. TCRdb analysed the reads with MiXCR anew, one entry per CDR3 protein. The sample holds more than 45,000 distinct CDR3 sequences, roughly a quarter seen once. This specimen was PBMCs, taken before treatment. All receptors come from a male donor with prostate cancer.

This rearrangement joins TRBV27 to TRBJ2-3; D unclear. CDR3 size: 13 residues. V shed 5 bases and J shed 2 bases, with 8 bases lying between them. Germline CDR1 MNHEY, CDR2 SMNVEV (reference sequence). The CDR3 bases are TGTGCCAGCAGTCCCTCGTACACAGATACGCAGTATTTT. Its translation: CASSPSYTDTQYF.

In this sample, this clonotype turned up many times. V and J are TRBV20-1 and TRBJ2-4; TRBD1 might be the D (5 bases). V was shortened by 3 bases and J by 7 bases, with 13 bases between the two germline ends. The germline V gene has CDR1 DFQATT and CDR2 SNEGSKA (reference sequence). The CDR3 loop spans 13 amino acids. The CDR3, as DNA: TGCAGTGCTAGCCGGCAGGGTGTTAACATTCAGTACTTC. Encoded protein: CSASRQGVNIQYF.

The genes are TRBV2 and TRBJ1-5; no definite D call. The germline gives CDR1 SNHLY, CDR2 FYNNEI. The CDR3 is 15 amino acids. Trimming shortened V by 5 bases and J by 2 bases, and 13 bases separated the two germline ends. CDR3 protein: CASSRVGLGNQPQHF. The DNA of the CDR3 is TGTGCCAGCAGTCGGGTAGGACTGGGCAATCAGCCCCAGCATTTT.

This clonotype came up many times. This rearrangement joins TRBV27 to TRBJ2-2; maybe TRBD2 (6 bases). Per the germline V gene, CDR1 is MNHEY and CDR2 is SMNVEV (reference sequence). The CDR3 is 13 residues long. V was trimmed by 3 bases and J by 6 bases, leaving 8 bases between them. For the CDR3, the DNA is TGTGCCAGCAGTTTCGGAGGGGCCGGGGAGCTGTTTTTT. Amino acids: CASSFGGAGELFF.

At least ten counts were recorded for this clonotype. The CDR3 spells CACTKAGGLPDTQYF. CDR3 sequence (DNA): TGTGCCTGCACGAAAGCGGGGGGTTTGCCAGATACGCAGTATTTT. The rearrangement joins TRBV30 to TRBJ2-3; 9 bases align to TRBD2. Germline values: CDR1 GTSNPN, CDR2 SVGIG (reference sequence). This CDR3 is 15 amino acids long. With V trimmed by 6 bases and J by 4 bases, 11 bases remained unmatched.

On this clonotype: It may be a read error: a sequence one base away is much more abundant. CDR3 nucleotide sequence: TGTGCCAACAGTGAATGGGGGGCCCCCGAGACCCAGTACTTC. Translating gives CANSEWGAPETQYF. V and J are TRBV25-1 and TRBJ2-5; D could derive from TRBD1 or TRBD2 (6 bases each). There are 14 residues in the CDR3. The germline gives CDR1 MGHDK, CDR2 SYGVNS.

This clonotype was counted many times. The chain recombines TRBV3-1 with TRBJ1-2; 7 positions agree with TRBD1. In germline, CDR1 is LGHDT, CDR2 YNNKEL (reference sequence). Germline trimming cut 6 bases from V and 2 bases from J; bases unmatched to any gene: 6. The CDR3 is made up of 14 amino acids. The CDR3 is CASRPGTDNYGYTF. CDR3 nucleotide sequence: TGTGCCAGCAGACCCGGGACAGACAACTATGGCTACACCTTC.

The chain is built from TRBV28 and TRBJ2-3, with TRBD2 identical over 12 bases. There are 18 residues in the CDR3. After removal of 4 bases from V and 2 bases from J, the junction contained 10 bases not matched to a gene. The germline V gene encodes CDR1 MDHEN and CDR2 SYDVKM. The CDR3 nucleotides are TGTGCCAGCAGTTGGGCACTAGCGGGAGGATCCTACACAGATACGCAGTATTTT. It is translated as CASSWALAGGSYTDTQYF.

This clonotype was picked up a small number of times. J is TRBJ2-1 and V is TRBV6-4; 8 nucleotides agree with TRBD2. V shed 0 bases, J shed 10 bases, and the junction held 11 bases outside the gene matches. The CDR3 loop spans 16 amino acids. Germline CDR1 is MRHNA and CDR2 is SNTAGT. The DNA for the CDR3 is TGTGCCAGCAGTGACTCTGCGGGAGGAAGTTTGAAGGAGCAGTTCTTC. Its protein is CASSDSAGGSLKEQFF.

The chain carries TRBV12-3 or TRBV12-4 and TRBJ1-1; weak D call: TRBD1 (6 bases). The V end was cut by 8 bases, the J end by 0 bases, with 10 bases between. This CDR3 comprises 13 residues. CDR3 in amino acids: CASEDRMNTEAFF. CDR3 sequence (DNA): TGTGCCAGCGAGGACAGAATGAACACTGAAGCTTTCTTT.

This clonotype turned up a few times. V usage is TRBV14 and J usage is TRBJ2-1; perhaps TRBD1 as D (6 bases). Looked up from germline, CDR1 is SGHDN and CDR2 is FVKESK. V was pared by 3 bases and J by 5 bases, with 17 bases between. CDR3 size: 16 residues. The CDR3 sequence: CASSHKTGFSHNEQFF. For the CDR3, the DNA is TGTGCCAGCAGCCACAAAACAGGGTTTTCCCACAATGAGCAGTTCTTC. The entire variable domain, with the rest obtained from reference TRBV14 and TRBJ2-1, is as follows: EAGVTQFPSHSVIEKGQTVTLRCDPISGHDNLYWYRRVMGKEIKFLLHFVKESKQDESGMPNNRFLAERTGGTYSTLKVQPAELEDSGVYFCASSHKTGFSHNEQFFGPGTRLTVL.

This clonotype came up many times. DNA of the CDR3: TGCAGTGCTACCTCTGGTCCCCCCCTGGACGAGCAGTACTTC. Translated: CSATSGPPLDEQYF. V and J are TRBV20-1 and TRBJ2-7; D not certain. Germline V gives CDR1 DFQATT, CDR2 SNEGSKA (reference sequence). This CDR3 spans 14 amino acids. Trimming shortened V by 4 bases and J by 5 bases, and 18 bases separated the two germline ends.

CDR3 residues: CASSETPDLSYEQYF. DNA of the CDR3: TGTGCCAGCAGCGAGACCCCGGACTTATCCTACGAGCAGTACTTC. V and J are TRBV6-2 or TRBV6-3 and TRBJ2-7; tentatively, D is TRBD2 (5 bases). V lost 6 bases and J 1 base, leaving 16 bases between the germline ends. The CDR3 spans 15 residues. The germline V gene has CDR1 MNHEY and CDR2 SVGEGT.

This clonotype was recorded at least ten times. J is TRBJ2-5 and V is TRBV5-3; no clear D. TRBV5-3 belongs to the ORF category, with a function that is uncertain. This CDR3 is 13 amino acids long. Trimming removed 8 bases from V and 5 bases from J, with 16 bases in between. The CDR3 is CASSPESTETQYF. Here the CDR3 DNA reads TGTGCCAGCAGCCCGGAATCGACGGAGACCCAGTACTTC.

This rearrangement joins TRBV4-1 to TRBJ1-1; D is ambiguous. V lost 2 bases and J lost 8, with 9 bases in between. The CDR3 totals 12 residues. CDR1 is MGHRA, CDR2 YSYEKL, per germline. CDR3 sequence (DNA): TGCGCCAGCAGCCAAAGTTTTTCCGAAGCTTTCTTT. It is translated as CASSQSFSEAFF.

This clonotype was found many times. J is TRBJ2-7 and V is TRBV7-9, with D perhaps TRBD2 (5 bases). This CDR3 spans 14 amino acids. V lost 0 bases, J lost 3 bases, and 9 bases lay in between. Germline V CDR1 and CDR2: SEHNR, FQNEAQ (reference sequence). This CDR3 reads CASSLALEGYEQYF. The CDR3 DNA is TGTGCCAGCAGCTTAGCGCTCGAGGGCTACGAGCAGTACTTC.

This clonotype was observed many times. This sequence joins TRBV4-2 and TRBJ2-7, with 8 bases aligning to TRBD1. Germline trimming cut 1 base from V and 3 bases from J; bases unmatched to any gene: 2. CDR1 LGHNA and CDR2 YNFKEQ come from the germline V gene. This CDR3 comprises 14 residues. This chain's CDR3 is CASSQGGTGYEQYF. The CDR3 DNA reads TGTGCCAGCAGCCAAGGAGGGACAGGCTACGAGCAGTACTTC.

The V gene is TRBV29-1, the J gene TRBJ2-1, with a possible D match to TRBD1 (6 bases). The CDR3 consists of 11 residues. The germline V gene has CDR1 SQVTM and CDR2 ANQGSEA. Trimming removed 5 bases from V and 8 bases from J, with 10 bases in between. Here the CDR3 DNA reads TGCAGCGTTCCTACAGGGTATGAGCAGTTCTTC. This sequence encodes CSVPTGYEQFF.

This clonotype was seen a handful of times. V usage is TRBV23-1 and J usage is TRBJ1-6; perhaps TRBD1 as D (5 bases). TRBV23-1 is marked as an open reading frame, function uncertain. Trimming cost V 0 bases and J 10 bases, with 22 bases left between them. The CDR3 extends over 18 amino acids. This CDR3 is CASSQSPPTALKGSPLHF. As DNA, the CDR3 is TGCGCCAGCAGTCAATCCCCCCCGACAGCCCTTAAGGGGTCACCCCTCCACTTT.

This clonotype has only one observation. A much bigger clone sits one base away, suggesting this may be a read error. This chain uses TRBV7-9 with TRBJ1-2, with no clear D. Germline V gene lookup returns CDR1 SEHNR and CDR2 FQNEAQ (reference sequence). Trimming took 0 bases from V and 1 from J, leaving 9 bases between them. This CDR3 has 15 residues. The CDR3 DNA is TGTGCCAGCAGCTTAGCGTGGAGGATTAACTATGGCTACACCTTC. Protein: CASSLAWRINYGYTF.

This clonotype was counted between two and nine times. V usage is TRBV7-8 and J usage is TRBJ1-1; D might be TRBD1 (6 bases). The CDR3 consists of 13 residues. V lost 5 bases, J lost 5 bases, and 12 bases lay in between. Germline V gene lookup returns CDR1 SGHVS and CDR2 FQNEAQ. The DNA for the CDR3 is TGTGCCAGCAGCCCCTGGGGGGCGACTGAAGCTTTCTTT. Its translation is CASSPWGATEAFF.

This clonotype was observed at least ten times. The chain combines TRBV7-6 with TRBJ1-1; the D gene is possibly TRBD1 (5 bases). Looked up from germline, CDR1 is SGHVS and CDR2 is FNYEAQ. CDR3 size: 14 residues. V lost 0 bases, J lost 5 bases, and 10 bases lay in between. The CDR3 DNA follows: TGTGCCAGCAGCTTAGCAGCAGGGCAAACTGAAGCTTTCTTT. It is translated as CASSLAAGQTEAFF.

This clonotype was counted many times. The CDR3 region has the DNA TGTGCCAGCAGTTGGACAGGGGGCGGTCAGCCCCAGCATTTT. It specifies CASSWTGGGQPQHF. The chain carries TRBV6-6 and TRBJ1-5, with 11 nucleotides matching TRBD1. The V gene's germline CDR1 is MNHNY and CDR2 SVGAGI (reference sequence). V lost 4 bases, J lost 6 bases, and 2 bases stayed unmatched. This CDR3 comprises 14 residues.

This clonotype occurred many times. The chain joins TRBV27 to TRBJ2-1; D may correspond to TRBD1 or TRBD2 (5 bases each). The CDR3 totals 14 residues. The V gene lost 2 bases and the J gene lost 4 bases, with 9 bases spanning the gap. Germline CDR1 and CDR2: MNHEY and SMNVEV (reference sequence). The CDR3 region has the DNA TGTGCCAGCAGTTTAAGGGACGGATACAATGAGCAGTTCTTC. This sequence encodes CASSLRDGYNEQFF.

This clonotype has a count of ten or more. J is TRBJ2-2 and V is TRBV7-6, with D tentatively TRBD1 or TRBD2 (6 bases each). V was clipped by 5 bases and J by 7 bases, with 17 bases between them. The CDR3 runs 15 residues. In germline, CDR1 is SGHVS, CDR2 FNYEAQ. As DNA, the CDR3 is TGTGCCAGCAGCCCAGTAGCGGCAGGGGTCGGGGAGCTGTTTTTT. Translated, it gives CASSPVAAGVGELFF.

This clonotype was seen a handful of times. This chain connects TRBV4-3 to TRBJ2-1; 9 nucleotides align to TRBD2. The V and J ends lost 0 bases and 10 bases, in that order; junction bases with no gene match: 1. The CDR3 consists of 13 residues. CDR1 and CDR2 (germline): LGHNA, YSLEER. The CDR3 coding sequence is TGCGCCAGCAGCCAAGATGCGGGGGGGGAGCAGTTCTTC. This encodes CASSQDAGGEQFF.

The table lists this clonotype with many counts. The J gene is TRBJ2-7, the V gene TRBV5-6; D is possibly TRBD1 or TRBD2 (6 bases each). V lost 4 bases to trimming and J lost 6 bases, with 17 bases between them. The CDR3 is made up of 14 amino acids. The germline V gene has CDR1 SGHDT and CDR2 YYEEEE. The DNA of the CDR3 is TGTGCCAGCAGCCTGGACTCGGAGGGGGTCGAGCAGTACTTC. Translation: CASSLDSEGVEQYF.

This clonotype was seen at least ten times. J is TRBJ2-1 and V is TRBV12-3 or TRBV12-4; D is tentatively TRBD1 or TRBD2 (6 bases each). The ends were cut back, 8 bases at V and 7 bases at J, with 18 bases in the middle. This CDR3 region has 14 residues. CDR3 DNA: TGTGCCAGCTGTATAGGGGGGCTGGGGAATGAGCAGTTCTTC. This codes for CASCIGGLGNEQFF.

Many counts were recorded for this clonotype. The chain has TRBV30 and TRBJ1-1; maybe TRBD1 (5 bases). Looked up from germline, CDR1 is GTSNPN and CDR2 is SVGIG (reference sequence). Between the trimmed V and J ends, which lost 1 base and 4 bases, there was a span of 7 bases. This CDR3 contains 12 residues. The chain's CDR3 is CAWSGQGTEAFF. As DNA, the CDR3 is TGTGCCTGGAGTGGCCAGGGCACTGAAGCTTTCTTT.

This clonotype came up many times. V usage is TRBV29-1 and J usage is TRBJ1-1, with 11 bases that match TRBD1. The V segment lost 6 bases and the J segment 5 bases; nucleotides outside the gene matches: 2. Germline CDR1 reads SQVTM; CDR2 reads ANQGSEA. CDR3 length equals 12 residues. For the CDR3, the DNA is TGCAGCGTGGACAGGGGGCGAACTGAAGCTTTCTTT. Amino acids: CSVDRGRTEAFF.